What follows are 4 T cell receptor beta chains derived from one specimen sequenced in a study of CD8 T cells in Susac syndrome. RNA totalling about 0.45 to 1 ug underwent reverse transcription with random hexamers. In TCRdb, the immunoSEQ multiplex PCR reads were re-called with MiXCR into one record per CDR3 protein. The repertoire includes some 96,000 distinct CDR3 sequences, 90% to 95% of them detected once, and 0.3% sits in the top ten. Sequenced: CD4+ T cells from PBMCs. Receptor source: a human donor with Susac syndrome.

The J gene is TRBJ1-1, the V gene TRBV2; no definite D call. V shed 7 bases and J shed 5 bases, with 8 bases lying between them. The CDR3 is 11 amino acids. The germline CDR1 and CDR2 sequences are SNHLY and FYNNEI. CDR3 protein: CASMVQTEAFF. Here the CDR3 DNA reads TGTGCCAGCATGGTCCAGACTGAAGCTTTCTTT.

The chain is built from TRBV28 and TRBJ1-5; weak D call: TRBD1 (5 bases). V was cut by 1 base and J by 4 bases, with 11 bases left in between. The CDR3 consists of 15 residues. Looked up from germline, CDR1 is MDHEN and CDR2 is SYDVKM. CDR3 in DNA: TGTGCCAGCAGTTTATCCGTGGCAGGGAATCAGCCCCAGCATTTT. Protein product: CASSLSVAGNQPQHF. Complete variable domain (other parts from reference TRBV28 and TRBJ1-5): DVKVTQSSRYLVKRTGEKVFLECVQDMDHENMFWYRQDPGLGLRLIYFSYDVKMKEKGDIPEGYSVSREKKERFSLILESASTNQTSMYLCASSLSVAGNQPQHFGDGTRLSIL.

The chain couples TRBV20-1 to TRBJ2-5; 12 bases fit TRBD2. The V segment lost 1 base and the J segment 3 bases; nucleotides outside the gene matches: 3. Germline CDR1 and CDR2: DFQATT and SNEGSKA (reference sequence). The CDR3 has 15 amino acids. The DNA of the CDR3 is TGCAGTGCTAGAGGCTCTAGCGGGGGGGAAGAGACCCAGTACTTC. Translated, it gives CSARGSSGGEETQYF.

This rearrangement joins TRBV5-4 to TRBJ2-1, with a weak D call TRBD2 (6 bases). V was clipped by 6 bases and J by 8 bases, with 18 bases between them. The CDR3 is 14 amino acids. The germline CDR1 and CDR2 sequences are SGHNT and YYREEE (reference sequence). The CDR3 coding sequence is TGTGCCAGCACTTTACGGGGGTCAAGGGATGAGCAGTTCTTC. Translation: CASTLRGSRDEQFF.